This entry concerns a single TCR beta chain. This clonotype turned up a few times. Its antigen is unknown. Base qualities are missing; no much larger clone stands one base away. These data come from a study of human T cells and chemical hapten exposure (dated by TCRdb to about 2021). Notes on the research overall: For sensitization, 2% DPC in acetone was applied to a 2 cm by 2 cm area of upper inner arm skin. Weekly therapeutic DPC doses were additionally applied to the scalp of patients throughout the roughly 23-week study period. Patch testing was done on the upper back using Finn chambers containing 0.01% DPC, and results were scored after 6 days according to International Contact Dermatitis Research Group standards. Most of the patients in the cohort were female, and the cohort covered alopecia areata with under or over 50% scalp involvement, alopecia totalis and alopecia universalis. The libraries were sequenced as a pool, and the TCR yield per sample differed mostly because of small variations in library volumes within the pool. Peripheral blood TCR repertoire changes were tracked in vivo in alopecia patients during primary and secondary sensitization to the hapten diphenylcyclopropenone (DPC). Blood was sampled from patients pre-sensitization (week 0) and at 2, 6 and about 24 weeks after DPC sensitization. Twenty-nine alopecia patients provided blood for TCR sequencing at one to four time points (pre-sensitization, 2, 6 and 24 weeks). What the authors observed across the whole study: A positive correlation was found between the number of PT1 expanded TCRs and patch test score, with significance reached at thresholds 8, 16 and 32 but not 4. Compared with pre-sensitization or healthy control sets, expanded TCRs formed significantly more large CDR3 similarity clusters, which is consistent with antigen-driven responses. Repeated subsampling changed both the strength of the expansion versus patch-test correlation and the threshold at which that correlation became significant. DPC sensitization did not change the number of TCRs with a frequency above 1 in 1000, and there was no evidence of changes in global repertoire structure. All patients had alopecia, a presumed autoimmune disease, so their immune response might differ from that of healthy individuals.

Library method: RACE. Instrument on record: NextSeq 500. During library preparation, unique molecular identifiers were attached to individual cDNA molecules so that TCRs could be counted quantitatively and reproducibly. For every blood RNA sample, sequencing covered both the TCR alpha and TCR beta chains. The paper's data handling went like this. Samples had a median of roughly 98,000 TCRs, with a range from roughly 20,000 to 700,000. V, J and CDR3 annotation of the TCR reads was performed with the Decombinator software suite. Every sample was subsampled to the same number of TCRs (28,000) for the PS versus PT1 abundance plots. Expanded TCRs were defined as absent before sensitization and observed at least eight times at the 2-week time point. Clones were called with MiXCR by TCRdb after fastp trimmed the public reads at Q25, and only in-frame beta chains were retained. Merged by CDR3 protein, the rows form single entries marked with the most common genes and DNA. The V and J calls were determined by TCRdb, not by the authors. Present in this sample are a few hundred thousand distinct CDR3 sequences, around 6% of which were seen just once. The top ten hold roughly 5.4% of the sample.

Between the V and J ends, shortened by 3 bases and 7 bases respectively, the junction contains 6 bases. The CDR3 goes from the cysteine to the phenylalanine over 12 residues. The CDR3 DNA has 36 bases and is translated from base 1. The germline V gene gives CDR1 as KGHDR and CDR2 as SFDVKD. Reading the label with the study, this specimen's time point is: patch test 2, 6 weeks after DPC sensitization. Explained via the paper, the treatment or condition label denotes: therapeutic diphenylcyclopropenone sensitization with weekly scalp DPC. At each patch-test visit, blood was drawn before the patch test was applied. Patients were considered eligible if aged 18 to 70, diagnosed with alopecia and deemed suitable for DPC therapy, and patients were excluded if pregnant. Unfractionated whole blood was collected in Tempus Blood RNA tubes, and total RNA was extracted from that blood.

The clonotype comes from a woman younger than 30 with alopecia areata. Some clones in this sample may be carry-over from other donors' samples. The sequenced sample was whole blood, obtained in connection with sensitization to the hapten diphenylcyclopropenone (DPC). This sequence uses TRBV24-1 and TRBJ1-3, with a tentative D gene TRBD1 over 5 matching bases. This receptor has the CDR3 CATSDGANTIYF. The DNA reads TGTGCCACCAGTGATGGGGCGAACACCATATATTTT.